The 2 T cell receptor beta chains below come from one sample, sequenced in a study of blood T cells in healthy people across ages. Alongside a J-beta primer mix, a sample-barcoded 5' primer served in a second PCR lasting about 7 to 11 cycles. Each CDR3 protein gets one entry after TCRdb re-called the 5' RACE reads with MiXCR. The sample comprises hundreds of thousands of distinct CDR3 sequences, under 80% of which are singletons, and about a quarter rests with the top ten. Input material: blood. These TCRs come from a young man in good health.

The chain links TRBV5-5 to TRBJ1-5; 10 bases agree with TRBD1. Trimming took 3 bases from V and 5 from J; bases not matched to a gene: 8. CDR3 length: 16 amino acids. Germline loops: CDR1 SGHKS, CDR2 YYEKEE (reference sequence). The CDR3 nucleotides read TGTGCCAGCAGCTGGAAACCCGGGACAGGGGATCAGCCCCAGCATTTT. Protein product: CASSWKPGTGDQPQHF.

There are a few counts of this clonotype. The chain carries TRBV28 and TRBJ2-7; D gene uncertain. The V gene's germline CDR1 is MDHEN and CDR2 SYDVKM. This CDR3 comprises 13 residues. The V gene lost 3 bases and the J gene lost 6 bases, with 12 bases spanning the gap. CDR3 in DNA: TGTGCCAGCAGTTTTCAGTTAAGGGCCGAGCAGTACTTC. Amino acids: CASSFQLRAEQYF.